This TCR beta chain was identified in a study of circulating and synovial CD4+ cells in juvenile arthritis (dated by TCRdb to 2013 to 2016). In terms of the full investigation: TCRbeta CDR3 repertoires of circulating HLA-DR+ CD4 T cells, bulk blood CD4 T cells and synovial CD4 T cells were compared within each patient. The goal of repertoire sequencing was to confirm that a circulating synovial-like CD4 T cell subset was enriched in synovial clonotypes. Broad study findings and their caveats: Circulating pathogenic-like lymphocytes clustered with synovial T cells and shared a substantially higher fraction of CDR3 sequences with synovium than bulk blood. Synovial and circulating pathogenic-like lymphocyte repertoires were less diverse than bulk blood CD4 repertoires, with some CPL samples as oligoclonal as synovium. Because overlap with synovium rose as sequencing depth increased, the measured fractions of shared clonotypes likely underestimated the overlap of the full repertoire. CPL and bulk blood CD4 samples differed in T cell genome counts by at least an order of magnitude, so sample-size effects were addressed. No difference between circulating pathogenic-like lymphocytes and bulk blood T cells was detected by traditional Vbeta family usage analysis.

Sequences SGHNT (CDR1) and YYREEE (CDR2) are obtained from the germline V gene (reference sequence). The CDR3 holds 15 amino acids from the cysteine to the phenylalanine. CDR3 DNA only is kept here, 45 bases in frame from base 1. V gives up 3 bases and J gives up 6 bases, and the segment between their germline ends measures 16 bases. The protocol used for the library was the immunoSEQ multiplex PCR assay. TCRbeta CDR3 sequencing was performed as a commercial service by an external provider. From the authors' description of their analysis: The analyses relied on productive nucleotide sequences along with amino acid sequences obtained through in silico translation. Diversity was quantified by Renyi entropy over a range of alpha values, with sample size equalised by taking the median of 200 repeated subsamples. Pairwise repertoire distance was calculated as one minus the Chao-modified Jaccard index, correcting for under-sampling, and used for clustering. Frequency-weighted overlap with synovial clonotypes was calculated over 200 sample sizes with 200 draws without replacement at each size, and the overlap was reported at the size of the smaller sample. Drawn from immuneACCESS, this table holds only the in-frame rearrangements with V and J called that TCRdb kept. Clones are partly lost; checked studies trace under half to an unresolved V gene and leave the rest unexplained. For V, J and clone size, that table is used; D and trimming come from the DNA. The table for this sample lists about 33,000 clones; about 95% of them were counted only once. 0.15% to 0.2% of the sample belongs to the ten largest clones.

The sequenced samples were obtained from patients with active juvenile idiopathic arthritis. Right after thawing, the cells went straight into sorting, and Live/Dead Fixable Near-IR Stain was used to exclude dead cells. This clone came up once. This clone's antigen is unknown. The record has no base qualities; no much larger clone is one base away. The material sequenced was CD4+ T cells from blood. The receptor was derived from a human donor with juvenile idiopathic arthritis. The chain links TRBV5-4 with TRBJ2-1; the D gene assignment is ambiguous. The DNA is as follows: TGTGCCAGCAGCTCGCGGTCCGTTCCCGGCAATGAGCAGTTCTTC. The resulting protein is CASSSRSVPGNEQFF.